This T cell receptor (beta chain) derives from a study of blood T cell repertoires in COVID-19. Study at large: Donors in the United States, Italy and Spain gave samples during acute or convalescent COVID-19.

CDR3 size: 15 residues. Profiled with immunoSEQ multiplex PCR; TCRdb holds only in-frame clones, not every one. The sample lists approximately 140,000 clones, roughly 84% occurring once. The cohort comprised adults aged 18 to 89 years residing in about 25 US areas. Researchers sorted participants into cohorts using their self-reported clinical history. The sequence was collected from a woman aged 45-65 years who had been exposed to COVID-19. Sample: PBMCs or T cells enriched from blood (not recorded which). V and J are TRBV21-1 and TRBJ2-5; the table's D call, TRBD2, has no DNA check behind it. TRBV21-1 has pseudogene status. This CDR3 is CASSKADGGQETQYF. The CDR3, as DNA: TGTGCCAGCAGCAAAGCCGACGGGGGACAAGAGACCCAGTACTTC.